The 21 T cell receptor beta chains given below trace back to one sample, sequenced in a study of T-cell reconstitution after alpha-beta-depleted transplantation in children. As it was prepared, the TCRbeta library received unique molecular identifiers. TCRdb re-derived calls from the PCR reads in MiXCR, one entry per CDR3 protein. Seen here are 350,000 to 450,000 distinct CDR3 sequences, less than 15% observed once, and the top ten hold over 3.5%. The sample consisted of PBMCs, taken from the stem cell graft. These TCRs come from a human donor who donated a stem cell graft to a child with Fanconi anemia.

This chain links TRBV7-9 with TRBJ2-2, with D perhaps matching TRBD1 (5 bases). Germline CDR1 SEHNR, CDR2 FQNEAQ (reference sequence). Trimming took 3 bases from V and 0 from J, leaving 8 bases between them. The CDR3 has 15 amino acids. CDR3 nucleotides: TGTGCCAGCAGCTTGGACACATCGAACACCGGGGAGCTGTTTTTT. This sequence encodes CASSLDTSNTGELFF.

The table lists this clonotype with many counts. The chain carries TRBV28 and TRBJ2-7; maybe TRBD1 (6 bases). Per germline, CDR1 MDHEN and CDR2 SYDVKM. The CDR3 covers 18 residues. Trimming removed 4 bases from V and 2 bases from J, with 24 bases in between. This CDR3 is CASSSPRMDRPNPYEQYV. CDR3 nucleotide sequence: TGTGCCAGCAGTTCCCCCCGCATGGACAGACCAAACCCCTACGAGCAGTACGTC.

This clonotype turned up a few times. V usage is TRBV19 and J usage is TRBJ2-1; D is uncertain. The CDR3 runs 16 residues. The germline V and J ends were trimmed by 1 base and 8 bases, with 18 bases remaining between them. In germline, CDR1 is LNHDA, CDR2 SQIVND (reference sequence). The CDR3 is CASSIGTSQGLDEQFF. In DNA, the CDR3 is TGTGCCAGTAGTATAGGAACCTCCCAAGGTTTGGATGAGCAGTTCTTC.

The chain carries TRBV10-3 and TRBJ1-1, with D unclear. Per germline, CDR1 ENHRY and CDR2 SYGVKD. This CDR3 region has 14 residues. Trimming left V 6 bases short and J 1 base short, with 12 bases between. The CDR3 bases are TGTGCCATCAGAGGTTGGGTCCCGAACACTGAAGCTTTCTTT. This encodes CAIRGWVPNTEAFF.

The sample holds a few counts of this clonotype. The V gene is TRBV29-1, the J gene TRBJ1-2; D is uncertain. Trimming shortened V by 0 bases and J by 11 bases, and 10 bases separated the two germline ends. The CDR3 is made up of 11 amino acids. Germline values: CDR1 SQVTM, CDR2 ANQGSEA. In DNA form, the CDR3 reads TGCAGCGTTGAAGAGGGCTCCCCATACACCTTC. The encoded protein is CSVEEGSPYTF.

This clonotype was detected ten times or more. V is TRBV12-3 or TRBV12-4 and J is TRBJ1-3; a weak D match, TRBD1 (5 bases). With 6 bases removed from V and 4 bases from J, the gap between germline ends came to 16 bases. The CDR3 is 15 amino acids. CDR3 protein: CASSLDRSSGNTIYF. The DNA for the CDR3 is TGTGCCAGCAGCCTCGACAGAAGCTCAGGAAACACCATATATTTT.

This clonotype has just a few counts. J is TRBJ2-1 and V is TRBV18; possible D gene TRBD1, 5 bases. Looked up from germline, CDR1 is KGHSH and CDR2 is LQKENI. The germline V and J ends were trimmed by 3 bases and 3 bases, with 12 bases remaining between them. This CDR3 spans 15 amino acids. Here the CDR3 DNA reads TGTGCCAGCTCACCGGTCTCAGGGATCTACAATGAGCAGTTCTTC. As protein: CASSPVSGIYNEQFF.

This clonotype was found many times. The chain has TRBV5-1 and TRBJ2-6; no clear D. The CDR3 totals 12 residues. Germline CDR1 is SGHRS and CDR2 is YFSETQ. Trimming stripped 9 bases from V and 4 bases from J, with 8 bases between. CDR3 nucleotide sequence: TGCGCCACCCAACCAGGGGCCAACGTCCTGACTTTC. This encodes CATQPGANVLTF.

This clonotype is a singleton in its sample. V usage is TRBV7-8 and J usage is TRBJ1-3; D might be TRBD1 (6 bases). Between the trimmed V and J ends, which lost 1 base and 3 bases, there was a span of 13 bases. CDR1 and CDR2 (germline): SGHVS, FQNEAQ. This CDR3 comprises 16 residues. CDR3 loop: CASSLGGGALGNTIYF. The DNA for the CDR3 is TGTGCCAGCAGCTTAGGGGGGGGGGCTCTTGGAAACACCATATATTTT.

This clonotype was seen ten or more times. V gene TRBV11-3 combines with J gene TRBJ2-1, with TRBD2 matching over 11 bases. CDR1 is SGHNT, CDR2 YENEEA, per germline. V gave up 1 base and J gave up 3 bases; unmatched junction bases: 2. The CDR3 consists of 16 residues. This chain's CDR3 is CASSLGGLADYNEQFF. The CDR3 nucleotides are TGTGCCAGCAGCTTAGGGGGACTAGCGGACTACAATGAGCAGTTCTTC.

At least ten counts were recorded for this clonotype. J is TRBJ1-4 and V is TRBV4-2; 9 nucleotides line up with TRBD1. Germline CDR1 reads LGHNA; CDR2 reads YNFKEQ. The CDR3 sequence is 15 residues long. V was clipped by 1 base and J by 8 bases; unmatched bases: 5. The CDR3 loop reads CASSQGEDRGEKLFF. The DNA of the CDR3 is TGTGCCAGCAGCCAAGGGGAGGACAGGGGAGAAAAACTGTTTTTT.

In its sample, this clonotype was seen many times. This sequence joins TRBV12-3 or TRBV12-4 and TRBJ1-5, with 7 positions matching TRBD1. The CDR3 contains 13 residues. Trimming cost V 5 bases and J 7 bases; bases outside gene matches: 5. DNA for the CDR3: TGTGCCAGCAGTCGATCGGGACAGCAGCCCCAGCATTTT. It yields the protein CASSRSGQQPQHF.

The rearrangement links TRBV20-1 to TRBJ2-5; perhaps TRBD1 as D (6 bases). CDR3 length: 16 residues. Trimming removed 6 bases at V and 0 bases at J, with 20 bases between. Germline V CDR1 and CDR2: DFQATT, SNEGSKA (reference sequence). As DNA, the CDR3 is TGCAGTGCCCGGCCCAGAGACAGGATTTACCAAGAGACCCAGTACTTC. Its protein is CSARPRDRIYQETQYF.

This clonotype was observed many times. The chain combines TRBV3-1 with TRBJ1-4, with a weak D call TRBD1 (6 bases). CDR3 length equals 15 residues. The V end was cut by 3 bases, the J end by 7 bases, with 15 bases between. The germline V gene has CDR1 LGHDT and CDR2 YNNKEL (reference sequence). Here the CDR3 reads CASSQWDTSPEKLFF. Here the CDR3 DNA reads TGTGCCAGCAGCCAGTGGGACACCTCTCCTGAAAAACTGTTTTTT. Full variable domain (remainder filled in from reference TRBV3-1 and TRBJ1-4): DTAVSQTPKYLVTQMGNDKSIKCEQNLGHDTMYWYKQDSKKFLKIMFSYNNKELIINETVPNRFSPKSPDKAHLNLHINSLELGDSAVYFCASSQWDTSPEKLFFGSGTQLSVL.

The chain recombines TRBV5-1 with TRBJ1-1, with TRBD1 matching over 10 bases. The V gene end was trimmed by 2 bases and the J gene end by 5 bases; junction bases not matched to a gene: 6. This CDR3 spans 15 amino acids. CDR1 SGHRS and CDR2 YFSETQ come from the germline V gene. The CDR3 here is CASSFDRGQKTEAFF. Written as DNA, the CDR3 is TGCGCCAGCAGCTTCGACAGGGGGCAGAAAACTGAAGCTTTCTTT. The full variable domain, in which reference TRBV5-1 and TRBJ1-1 provide the parts outside the CDR3, is KAGVTQTPRYLIKTRGQQVTLSCSPISGHRSVSWYQQTPGQGLQFLFEYFSETQRNKGNFPGRFSGRQFSNSRSEMNVSTLELGDSALYLCASSFDRGQKTEAFFGQGTRLTVV.

This clonotype has more than one count but fewer than ten. The chain joins TRBV18 to TRBJ1-5, with TRBD1 identical over 9 bases. Trimming removed 8 bases from V and 2 bases from J; junction bases left unmatched: 7. The CDR3 is 15 residues long. CDR1 and CDR2 from the germline V gene are KGHSH and LQKENI. CDR3 region: CASTQGAGGNQPQHF. The CDR3 DNA reads TGTGCCAGCACACAGGGGGCCGGGGGCAATCAGCCCCAGCATTTT.

The chain is built from TRBV3-1 and TRBJ2-3, with TRBD2 matching 11 bases. After removal of 3 bases from V and 8 bases from J, the junction contained 7 bases not matched to a gene. The CDR3 is made up of 15 amino acids. Germline V gene sequence: CDR1 LGHDT, CDR2 YNNKEL (reference sequence). Here the CDR3 DNA reads TGTGCCAGCAGCCAGATGGTCCTAGCGGGGGGTACGCAGTATTTT. Amino acids: CASSQMVLAGGTQYF.

This clonotype was counted ten times or more. This sequence joins TRBV29-1 and TRBJ1-1; D is unclear. Germline assignment: CDR1 SQVTM and CDR2 ANQGSEA. This CDR3 has 12 residues. The ends were cut back, 5 bases at V and 7 bases at J, with 14 bases in the middle. For the CDR3, the DNA is TGCAGCGTTCTGGTTCTGGGAGGTGAAGCTTTCTTT. Translated, it gives CSVLVLGGEAFF.

This clonotype was seen more than once but under ten times. V is TRBV9 and J is TRBJ2-1; tentative D call: TRBD2 (6 bases). Trimming removed 0 bases from V and 2 bases from J, with 15 bases in between. CDR1 is SGDLS, CDR2 YYNGEE, per germline. This CDR3 spans 17 amino acids. This CDR3 is CASSVGFGRGTYNEQFF. The CDR3 nucleotides are TGTGCCAGCAGCGTAGGGTTCGGGCGGGGCACCTACAATGAGCAGTTCTTC. Together with reference TRBV9 and TRBJ2-1, the CDR3 gives the full variable domain: DSGVTQTPKHLITATGQRVTLRCSPRSGDLSVYWYQQSLDQGLQFLIQYYNGEERAKGNILERFSAQQFPDLHSELNLSSLELGDSALYFCASSVGFGRGTYNEQFFGPGTRLTVL.

For the CDR3, the DNA is TGCAGCGTTGAAGATCCGGGGGGAGGAGATACGCAGTATTTT. Residues: CSVEDPGGGDTQYF. The chain is built from TRBV29-1 and TRBJ2-3; 7 bases align to TRBD2. Trimming removed 0 bases from V and 5 bases from J; junction bases left unmatched: 5. This CDR3 contains 14 residues. Germline V gene sequence: CDR1 SQVTM, CDR2 ANQGSEA.

This clonotype appeared a few times. The gene calls are TRBV12-3 or TRBV12-4 and TRBJ1-2; D might be TRBD1 (6 bases). The CDR3 has 16 amino acids. V lost 1 base and J lost 2, with 14 bases in between. CDR3 amino acids: CASSLGKGQPNYGYTF. In nucleotides, the CDR3 is TGTGCCAGCAGTTTAGGAAAAGGACAGCCGAACTATGGCTACACCTTC.